What follows are 12 T cell receptor beta chains derived from one specimen sequenced in a study of blood T cell repertoires in COVID-19 (dated by TCRdb to about 2020). Libraries came from the immunoSEQ multiplex PCR assay. Entries here come from immuneACCESS through TCRdb and include only in-frame sequences with V and J called. Some clones fail to appear in such tables; in the studies checked, an unresolved V gene covers under half of the shortfall, and the cause of the remainder is unknown. Present in this sample are about 200,000 clones, about 86% of which were seen just once. About 2.2% of the sample comes from the top ten. The specimen was peripheral blood. Every receptor here comes from a woman aged 50 to 60 with acute or convalescent COVID-19.

The V gene is TRBV3-1 (or the pseudogene TRBV3-2), the J gene TRBJ1-1; D gene uncertain. Trimming cost V 10 bases and J 8 bases, with 26 bases left between them. Germline V gene lookup returns CDR1 LGHDT and CDR2 YNNKEL (reference sequence). The CDR3 is 15 amino acids. CDR3 in DNA: TGTGCCACCACGCCCACCGAATACGAATACAGCGAAGCTTTCTTT. Its translation is CATTPTEYEYSEAFF.

The CDR3, as DNA: TGTGCCAGTAGTAGAAGCCGCCCCTCAGAGGGCTACGAGCAGTACTTC. It translates to CASSRSRPSEGYEQYF. The chain couples TRBV19 to TRBJ2-7; possibly TRBD2 for D (5 bases). The germline V gene has CDR1 LNHDA and CDR2 SQIVND (reference sequence). The CDR3 runs 16 residues. Trimming removed 4 bases at V and 3 bases at J, with 19 bases between.

V usage is TRBV7-2 and J usage is TRBJ1-4; D is unresolved. The germline CDR1 and CDR2 sequences are SGHTA and FQGNSA. The CDR3 sequence is 15 residues long. The V end lost 1 base, the J end lost 5 bases, and 11 bases lay between the germline ends. The CDR3 bases are TGTGCCAGCAGCTTAGTTTCAGGAAAGAATGAAAAACTGTTTTTT. It yields the protein CASSLVSGKNEKLFF.

The chain carries TRBV24-1 and TRBJ2-2; D is undetermined. V lost 6 bases, J lost 1 base, and 8 bases lay in between. Germline V gene data show CDR1 as KGHDR and CDR2 as SFDVKD. The CDR3 totals 14 residues. The CDR3 region has the DNA TGTGCCACCAGTCTGACAAGGAACACCGGGGAGCTGTTTTTT. Translated: CATSLTRNTGELFF.

The chain has TRBV4-1 and TRBJ2-2; TRBD1 is a possible D gene (6 bases). Trimming stripped 3 bases from V and 5 bases from J, with 10 bases between. The CDR3 is 14 residues long. The germline V gene has CDR1 MGHRA and CDR2 YSYEKL. The CDR3 here is CASSHGGRTGELFF. Here the CDR3 DNA reads TGCGCCAGCAGCCATGGGGGCCGGACCGGGGAGCTGTTTTTT.

The gene calls are TRBV27 and TRBJ1-1; D may be TRBD1 (5 bases). The germline V and J ends were trimmed by 6 bases and 1 base, with 9 bases remaining between them. The CDR3 length is 13 residues. Germline CDR1 and CDR2: MNHEY and SMNVEV (reference sequence). The chain's CDR3 is CASRQAPNTEAFF. In DNA, the CDR3 is TGTGCCAGCAGACAGGCCCCGAACACTGAAGCTTTCTTT.

The chain recombines TRBV4-2 with TRBJ2-3; 10 bases agree with TRBD1. This CDR3 is built from 16 residues. Trimming took 4 bases from V and 6 from J; bases not matched to a gene: 10. Germline V gene lookup returns CDR1 LGHNA and CDR2 YNFKEQ. CDR3 DNA: TGTGCCAGCAGCCCCTACCCGGGACAGGGGAGGGATACGCAGTATTTT. It is translated as CASSPYPGQGRDTQYF.

The chain has TRBV29-1 and TRBJ2-7, with TRBD1 identical over 7 bases. Germline V gene data show CDR1 as SQVTM and CDR2 as ANQGSEA. Unmatched junction bases numbered 8, after V lost 8 bases and J lost 4 bases. The CDR3 is 12 amino acids. As DNA, the CDR3 is TGCAGCCCCGGGACAGAGGGTTACGAGCAGTACTTC. This translates into CSPGTEGYEQYF.

In the case of this clone: The same CDR3 also results from other DNA sequences found in this sample. The chain recombines TRBV18 with TRBJ2-2; weak D call: TRBD1 (6 bases). Germline CDR1 is KGHSH and CDR2 is LQKENI. Trimming left V 3 bases short and J 6 bases short, with 14 bases between. CDR3 length: 15 amino acids. CDR3 sequence: CASSPDRGVPGELFF. The CDR3 region has the DNA TGTGCCAGCTCACCGGACAGAGGAGTTCCCGGGGAGCTGTTTTTT.

The chain carries TRBV10-3 and TRBJ1-1; D may be TRBD1 (5 bases). V was clipped by 3 bases and J by 0 bases, with 8 bases between them. The CDR3 covers 14 residues. Germline V CDR1 and CDR2: ENHRY, SYGVKD. The CDR3 is CAISDRVMNTEAFF. The DNA of the CDR3 is TGTGCCATCAGTGACAGGGTCATGAACACTGAAGCTTTCTTT.

The CDR3 sequence is CASSPGGRGLYNEQFF. The DNA of the CDR3 is TGTGCCAGCTCACCAGGAGGCAGGGGGCTCTACAATGAGCAGTTCTTC. The rearrangement uses TRBV18 and TRBJ2-1, with 8 bases fitting TRBD1. The germline V gene encodes CDR1 KGHSH and CDR2 LQKENI. The CDR3 extends over 16 amino acids. The V and J ends lost 2 bases and 3 bases, in that order; junction bases with no gene match: 6.

The V and J genes are TRBV4-3 and TRBJ2-7; 10 bases are shared with TRBD2. CDR1 and CDR2 (germline): LGHNA, YSLEER. With 2 bases clipped from V and 4 bases from J, the junction kept 2 bases outside the gene matches. The CDR3 runs to 14 residues. This CDR3 is CASSQRTSGYEQYF. CDR3 nucleotide sequence: TGCGCCAGCAGCCAAAGGACTAGCGGATACGAGCAGTACTTC.